Each of the 9 T cell receptor beta chains below was sequenced from the same sample in a study of T cell repertoires in cytomegalovirus infection. Via MiXCR, TCRdb re-called the reads, giving one row per CDR3 protein. The repertoire holds 700,000 to 950,000 distinct CDR3 sequences, with 32% as singletons. These TCRs are of unknown antigen specificity. The input for sequencing was cultured CD8+ T cells from PBMCs, taken from culture after CMV antigen stimulation. The receptors shown here come from a human donor in good health (CMV status not recorded). Some clones in this sample may be carry-over from other donors' samples.

This clonotype was counted only a few times. The chain carries TRBV4-2 and TRBJ2-1; 12 positions agree with TRBD2. CDR3 length equals 17 residues. Germline CDR1 is LGHNA and CDR2 is YNFKEQ. The V segment lost 0 bases and the J segment 1 base; nucleotides outside the gene matches: 1. This CDR3 is CASSQDLAGGSYNEQFF. The CDR3, as DNA: TGTGCCAGCAGCCAAGATCTAGCGGGGGGGTCCTACAATGAGCAGTTCTTC.

This chain links TRBV5-5 with TRBJ1-5; D gene unclear. This CDR3 region has 15 residues. With 4 bases removed from V and 0 bases from J, the gap between germline ends came to 11 bases. Germline loops: CDR1 SGHKS, CDR2 YYEKEE (reference sequence). The CDR3 DNA is TGTGCCAGCAGCCCCGGAGGGAATAGCAATCAGCCCCAGCATTTT. This translates into CASSPGGNSNQPQHF. Full variable domain (outside the CDR3, taken from reference TRBV5-5 and TRBJ1-5): DAGVTQSPTHLIKTRGQQVTLRCSPISGHKSVSWYQQVLGQGPQFIFQYYEKEERGRGNFPDRFSARQFPNYSSELNVNALLLGDSALYLCASSPGGNSNQPQHFGDGTRLSIL.

In this sample, this clonotype turned up a few times. The J gene is TRBJ1-3, the V gene TRBV20-1; 9 bases line up with TRBD1. The germline V gene encodes CDR1 DFQATT and CDR2 SNEGSKA (reference sequence). The CDR3 contains 16 residues. Trimming removed 0 bases from V and 3 bases from J; junction bases left unmatched: 6. CDR3 sequence: CSARDPRTGVGNTIYF. The DNA for the CDR3 is TGCAGTGCTAGAGATCCAAGGACAGGGGTTGGAAACACCATATATTTT.

V and J are TRBV10-1 and TRBJ1-3; D gene unclear. This CDR3 contains 13 residues. V gave up 2 bases and J gave up 0 bases, with 2 bases separating them. Germline values: CDR1 WNHNN, CDR2 SYGVQD (reference sequence). The CDR3 region is CASSEASGNTIYF. The DNA for the CDR3 is TGCGCCAGCAGTGAGGCCTCTGGAAACACCATATATTTT.

This rearrangement joins TRBV6-6 to TRBJ1-5; D might be TRBD1 (5 bases). Per the germline V gene, CDR1 is MNHNY and CDR2 is SVGAGI (reference sequence). V lost 6 bases to trimming and J lost 0 bases, with 12 bases between them. The CDR3 has 15 residues. The CDR3 here is CASSQTDYSNQPQHF. CDR3 sequence (DNA): TGTGCCAGCAGCCAGACAGACTATAGCAATCAGCCCCAGCATTTT.

This clonotype was picked up a small number of times. The V call is TRBV27, the J call TRBJ2-1; D not resolved. The CDR3 is 14 residues long. From germline, CDR1 is MNHEY and CDR2 SMNVEV (reference sequence). V was pared by 0 bases and J by 6 bases, with 9 bases between. CDR3 nucleotide sequence: TGTGCCAGCAGTTTATCCTCCCCCGGCAATGAGCAGTTCTTC. It specifies CASSLSSPGNEQFF.

This clonotype showed up many times. This sequence joins TRBV7-9 and TRBJ2-4; D could derive from TRBD1 or TRBD2 (6 bases each). V lost 4 bases and J lost 0, with 10 bases in between. Germline CDR1 SEHNR, CDR2 FQNEAQ (reference sequence). This CDR3 has 15 residues. CDR3 region: CASSSPGAAKNIQYF. CDR3 nucleotide sequence: TGTGCCAGCAGCTCTCCGGGGGCAGCCAAAAACATTCAGTACTTC.

The chain joins TRBV15 to TRBJ1-1, with a weak D call TRBD1 (6 bases). This CDR3 has 17 amino acids. Trimming took off 0 bases at V and 1 base at J, with 15 bases between the two ends. CDR1 and CDR2 from the germline V gene are LNHNV and YYDKDF (reference sequence). This CDR3 is CATSRDWILQGNTEAFF. The CDR3 coding sequence is TGTGCCACCAGCAGAGATTGGATTTTACAGGGGAACACTGAAGCTTTCTTT.

This clonotype has only a few counts. This rearrangement joins TRBV4-1 to TRBJ2-1, with D possibly being TRBD2 (6 bases). Trimming took off 6 bases at V and 5 bases at J, with 20 bases between the two ends. The CDR3 runs 16 residues. Germline CDR1 and CDR2: MGHRA and YSYEKL. The CDR3 DNA sequence: TGCGCCAGCAGTACTCAGATCGGGCGGGGTGACAATGAGCAGTTCTTC. It encodes CASSTQIGRGDNEQFF.